This T cell receptor beta chain was sequenced for a study of T cells in Graves' hyperthyroidism and ophthalmopathy. Study overall: At initial diagnosis, before any treatment had begun, peripheral blood was obtained.

This clonotype occurred once. There were TCR beta CDR3 regions amplified from RNA transcripts. The study used the HTBI primer set for a first-round RT-PCR of the TCR CDR3. TCRdb re-derived calls from the multiplex PCR reads in MiXCR, one entry per CDR3 protein. The repertoire holds about 590,000 distinct CDR3 sequences, with 15% to 19% as singletons. Graves' hyperthyroidism qualified as stable when ophthalmopathy did not progress within 18 months. The germline gives CDR1 LNHNV, CDR2 YYDKDF (reference sequence). The CDR3 spans 15 residues. V lost 5 bases and J 0 bases, leaving 11 bases between the germline ends.

This chain joins TRBV15 and TRBJ2-1, with a tentative D call TRBD2 (5 bases). The sequenced sample consisted of blood. This TCR derives from a woman in her thirties with Graves' hyperthyroidism. In DNA form, the CDR3 reads TGTGCCACCAGCCCGTTCCGGGACTCCTACAATGAGCAGTTCTTC. The encoded protein is CATSPFRDSYNEQFF. Drawing the rest from reference TRBV15 and TRBJ2-1, the complete variable domain is DAMVIQNPRYQVTQFGKPVTLSCSQTLNHNVMYWYQQKSSQAPKLLFHYYDKDFNNEADTPDNFQSRRPNTSFCFLDIRSPGLGDTAMYLCATSPFRDSYNEQFFGPGTRLTVL.